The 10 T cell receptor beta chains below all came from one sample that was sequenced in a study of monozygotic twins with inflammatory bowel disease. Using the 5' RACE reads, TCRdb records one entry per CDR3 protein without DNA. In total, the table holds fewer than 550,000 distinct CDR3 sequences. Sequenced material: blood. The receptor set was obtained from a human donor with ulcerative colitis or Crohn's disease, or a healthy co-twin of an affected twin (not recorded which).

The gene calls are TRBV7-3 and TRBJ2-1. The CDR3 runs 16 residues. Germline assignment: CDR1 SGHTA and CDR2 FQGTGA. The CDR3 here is CASSLEGAGSYNEQFF.

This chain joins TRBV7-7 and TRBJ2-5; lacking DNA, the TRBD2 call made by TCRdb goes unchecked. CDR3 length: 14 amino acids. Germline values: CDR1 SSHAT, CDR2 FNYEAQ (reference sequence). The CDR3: CASRPGLAAETQYF.

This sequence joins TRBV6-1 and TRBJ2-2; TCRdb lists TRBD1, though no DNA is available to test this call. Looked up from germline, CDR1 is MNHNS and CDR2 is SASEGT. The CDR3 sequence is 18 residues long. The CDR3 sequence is CASSRAATGPFGTGELFF.

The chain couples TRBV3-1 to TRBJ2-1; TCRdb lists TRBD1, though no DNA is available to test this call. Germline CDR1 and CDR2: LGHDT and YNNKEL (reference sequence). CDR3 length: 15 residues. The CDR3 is CASSQSGGSNNEQFF.

The CDR3 is CASSLVWTSTDTQYF. The chain links TRBV7-3 to TRBJ2-3. This CDR3 has 15 residues. CDR1 is SGHTA and CDR2 is FQGTGA in the germline V gene. Complete variable domain (other parts from reference TRBV7-3 and TRBJ2-3): GAGVSQTPSNKVTEKGKYVELRCDPISGHTALYWYRQSLGQGPEFLIYFQGTGAADDSGLPNDRFFAVRPEGSVSTLKIQRTERGDSAVYLCASSLVWTSTDTQYFGPGTRLTVL.

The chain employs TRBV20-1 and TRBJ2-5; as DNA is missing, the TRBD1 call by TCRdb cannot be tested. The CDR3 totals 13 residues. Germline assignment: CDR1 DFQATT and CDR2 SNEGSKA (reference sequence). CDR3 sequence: CSATDRAGETQYF.

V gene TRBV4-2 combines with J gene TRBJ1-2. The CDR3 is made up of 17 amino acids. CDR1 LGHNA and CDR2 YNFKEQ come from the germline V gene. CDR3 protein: CASSQGFSTVFNYGYTF.

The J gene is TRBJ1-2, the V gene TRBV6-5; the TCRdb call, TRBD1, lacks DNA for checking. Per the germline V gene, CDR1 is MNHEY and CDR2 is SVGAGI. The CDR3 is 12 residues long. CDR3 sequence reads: CASTSGGGGYTF.

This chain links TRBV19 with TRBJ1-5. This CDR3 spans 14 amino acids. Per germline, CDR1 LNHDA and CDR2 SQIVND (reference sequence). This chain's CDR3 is CASSIVPLGGPQHF. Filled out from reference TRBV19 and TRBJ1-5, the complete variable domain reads DGGITQSPKYLFRKEGQNVTLSCEQNLNHDAMYWYRQDPGQGLRLIYYSQIVNDFQKGDIAEGYSVSREKKESFPLTVTSAQKNPTAFYLCASSIVPLGGPQHFGDGTRLSIL.

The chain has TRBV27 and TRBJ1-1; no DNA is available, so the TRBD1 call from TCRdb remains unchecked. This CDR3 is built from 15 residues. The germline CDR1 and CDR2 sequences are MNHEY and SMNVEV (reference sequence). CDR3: CASSPLTGGWTEAFF.